These 20 T cell receptor beta chains originate from one sample sequenced in a study of blood T cell repertoires in COVID-19. Some clones are missing from TCRdb's copy, which holds only in-frame ones; the method was immunoSEQ multiplex PCR. The sample yields fewer than 200,000 clones, about three quarters seen once. The sequencing sample was made of peripheral blood. These receptor sequences come from a man in his 60s with acute or convalescent COVID-19.

This clone was seen a handful of times. CDR3 sequence reads: CAWSPTGISYEQYF. The CDR3 coding sequence is TGTGCCTGGAGTCCCACAGGGATTTCCTACGAGCAGTACTTC. The chain is built from TRBV30 and TRBJ2-7, with TRBD1 as a possible D gene (6 bases). CDR3 length: 14 amino acids. Germline V gene data show CDR1 as GTSNPN and CDR2 as SVGIG (reference sequence). The germline V and J ends were trimmed by 2 bases and 1 base, with 12 bases remaining between them. The full variable domain, completed using reference TRBV30 and TRBJ2-7, is SQTIHQWPATLVQPVGSPLSLECTVEGTSNPNLYWYRQAAGRGLQLLFYSVGIGQISSEVPQNLSASRPQDRQFILSSKKLLLSDSGFYLCAWSPTGISYEQYFGPGTRLTVT.

The rearrangement links TRBV27 to TRBJ2-7, with a possible D match to TRBD1 (6 bases). CDR1 and CDR2 (germline): MNHEY, SMNVEV (reference sequence). Between the trimmed V and J ends, which lost 5 bases and 1 base, there was a span of 15 bases. The CDR3 is made up of 15 amino acids. The chain's CDR3 is CASSPTGSWSYEQYF. In DNA, the CDR3 is TGTGCCAGCAGTCCTACAGGGTCGTGGTCCTACGAGCAGTACTTC.

The count of this clone is one. The genes are TRBV12-3 or TRBV12-4 and TRBJ1-2, with TRBD1 as a possible D gene (6 bases). V shed 0 bases and J shed 8 bases, with 7 bases lying between them. The CDR3 extends over 12 amino acids. The CDR3 nucleotides are TGTGCCAGCAGTTTAGCACAGGGCGGCTACACCTTC. The encoded protein is CASSLAQGGYTF.

V and J are TRBV5-1 and TRBJ2-2, with D possibly TRBD2 on 6 matching bases. The germline gives CDR1 SGHRS, CDR2 YFSETQ. The CDR3 loop spans 15 amino acids. V lost 4 bases, J lost 1 base, and 11 bases lay in between. This chain's CDR3 is CASSLRDLNTGELFF. The CDR3 DNA sequence: TGCGCCAGCAGCCTCCGGGACTTGAACACCGGGGAGCTGTTTTTT. The full variable domain, with the rest looked up from reference TRBV5-1 and TRBJ2-2, is KAGVTQTPRYLIKTRGQQVTLSCSPISGHRSVSWYQQTPGQGLQFLFEYFSETQRNKGNFPGRFSGRQFSNSRSEMNVSTLELGDSALYLCASSLRDLNTGELFFGEGSRLTVL.

The chain is built from TRBV30 and TRBJ2-3; TRBD2 matches at 15 bases. CDR1 is GTSNPN and CDR2 is SVGIG in the germline V gene (reference sequence). V shed 4 bases and J 6 bases; nucleotides not matched to a gene: 14. There are 18 residues in the CDR3. DNA of the CDR3: TGTGCCTGGACTCACGGACTAGCGGGGGGGCCGATGCGCGATACGCAGTATTTT. It translates to CAWTHGLAGGPMRDTQYF.

The rearrangement uses TRBV10-3 and TRBJ2-7, with TRBD1 matching 8 bases. CDR3 length: 14 amino acids. The V gene's germline CDR1 is ENHRY and CDR2 SYGVKD. V was pared by 5 bases and J by 0 bases, with 3 bases of the junction left unmatched. The CDR3 sequence is CAISSGTGSYEQYF. The CDR3 nucleotides read TGTGCCATCAGTTCCGGGACAGGCTCCTACGAGCAGTACTTC.

A single count supports this clone. The chain is built from TRBV4-2 and TRBJ2-5, with TRBD2 identical over 10 bases. J was trimmed by 5 bases and V by 0 bases; bases with no gene match: 9. This CDR3 contains 17 residues. Germline V CDR1 and CDR2: LGHNA, YNFKEQ. The CDR3 sequence is CASSQEAAGGQSETQYF. The CDR3 DNA reads as TGTGCCAGCAGCCAAGAAGCAGCGGGGGGGCAGAGTGAGACCCAGTACTTC.

CDR3 amino acids: CASTQGLGSGANVLTF. The CDR3 region has the DNA TGTGCCAGCACCCAGGGTTTGGGGTCTGGGGCCAACGTCCTGACTTTC. This sequence joins TRBV2 and TRBJ2-6; the D gene is possibly TRBD1 (5 bases). V was trimmed by 7 bases and J by 1 base, leaving 14 bases between them. This CDR3 is built from 16 residues. The germline gives CDR1 SNHLY, CDR2 FYNNEI.

This clone turned up a few times. The V call is TRBV10-3, the J call TRBJ2-7, with TRBD2 identical over 13 bases. The J segment lost 3 bases and the V segment lost 4 bases, leaving 3 bases of the junction unmatched. The germline V gene has CDR1 ENHRY and CDR2 SYGVKD. The CDR3 length is 15 residues. The CDR3 DNA reads as TGTGCCATCAGTGCCCGACTAGCGGGGGGCTACGAGCAGTACTTC. It specifies CAISARLAGGYEQYF.

The J gene is TRBJ2-7, the V gene TRBV7-2, with 9 bases lining up with TRBD1. The CDR3 sequence is 15 residues long. Germline CDR1 and CDR2: SGHTA and FQGNSA. V gave up 7 bases and J gave up 4 bases; unmatched junction bases: 11. The CDR3 coding sequence is TGTGCCAGCATCCCCTTGACAGGGGGATGGTACGAGCAGTACTTC. Translating gives CASIPLTGGWYEQYF.

The rearrangement uses TRBV19 and TRBJ2-7; 14 bases fit TRBD2. The CDR3 totals 15 residues. Germline V gene sequence: CDR1 LNHDA, CDR2 SQIVND (reference sequence). The V and J ends lost 8 bases and 5 bases, in that order; junction bases with no gene match: 8. In nucleotides, the CDR3 is TGTGCCAGTTCCGAAGTGGGACTAGCGGGGGACGAGCAGTACTTC. It specifies CASSEVGLAGDEQYF.

The J gene is TRBJ2-1, the V gene TRBV11-2; TRBD1 matches 10 bases. CDR3 size: 17 residues. J lost 1 base, V lost 5 bases, and 8 bases had no gene match. From germline, CDR1 is SGHAT and CDR2 FQNNGV. The CDR3 here is CASSTRPGQGSYNEQFF. The CDR3 nucleotides read TGTGCCAGCAGCACCAGACCGGGACAGGGGTCCTACAATGAGCAGTTCTTC.

The chain uses TRBV4-1 and TRBJ2-3; D gene unclear. In germline, CDR1 is MGHRA, CDR2 YSYEKL. V gave up 0 bases and J gave up 9 bases, with 10 bases separating them. There are 13 residues in the CDR3. The CDR3 loop reads CASSQDNSRTQYF. In DNA form, the CDR3 reads TGCGCCAGCAGCCAAGATAACAGTCGCACGCAGTATTTT.

V gene TRBV27 combines with J gene TRBJ2-7; 11 bases agree with TRBD2. Germline loops: CDR1 MNHEY, CDR2 SMNVEV (reference sequence). V gave up 5 bases and J gave up 5 bases; unmatched junction bases: 5. CDR3 length: 14 residues. CDR3 loop: CASSLTSGVDEQYF. The CDR3 nucleotides are TGTGCCAGCAGTCTGACTAGCGGGGTTGACGAGCAGTACTTC.

This clone was observed a few times. The chain uses TRBV30 and TRBJ2-7; D gene unclear. Germline values: CDR1 GTSNPN, CDR2 SVGIG (reference sequence). Trimming pared 7 bases from V and 6 bases from J, leaving 10 bases between. The CDR3 consists of 10 residues. The CDR3 sequence is CALRQIEQYF. Written as DNA, the CDR3 is TGTGCCTTACGTCAGATCGAGCAGTACTTC.

The rearrangement uses TRBV9 and TRBJ1-2, with 10 nucleotides matching TRBD1. The CDR3 runs to 15 residues. J gave up 4 bases and V 0 bases, and 3 bases lay outside the gene matches. The germline gives CDR1 SGDLS, CDR2 YYNGEE. The CDR3 region is CASSVGDRGSYGYTF. The CDR3 region has the DNA TGTGCCAGCAGCGTAGGGGACAGGGGATCCTATGGCTACACCTTC.

V gene TRBV11-2 combines with J gene TRBJ1-2; 7 bases match TRBD1. The J segment lost 2 bases and the V segment lost 9 bases, leaving 24 bases of the junction unmatched. This CDR3 is built from 19 residues. Per germline, CDR1 SGHAT and CDR2 FQNNGV. This CDR3 is CASSRGAGFQGSDNYGYTF. The CDR3 nucleotides are TGTGCCAGTTCCAGGGGGGCTGGATTCCAGGGGTCGGACAACTATGGCTACACCTTC.

The chain recombines TRBV5-1 with TRBJ2-3; TRBD2 agrees at 10 bases. Trimming removed 2 bases from V and 2 bases from J; junction bases left unmatched: 5. The CDR3 totals 16 residues. Per the germline V gene, CDR1 is SGHRS and CDR2 is YFSETQ. CDR3 sequence (DNA): TGCGCCAGCAGCTTATCAAGCGGGGGGGCCACAGATACGCAGTATTTT. This encodes CASSLSSGGATDTQYF.

The CDR3 reads CASSLGLAGDTQYF. CDR3 in DNA: TGTGCCAGCAGCCTGGGACTAGCTGGAGATACGCAGTATTTT. This chain uses TRBV3-1 (or the pseudogene TRBV3-2) with TRBJ2-3; 9 bases line up with TRBD2. Trimming removed 4 bases from V and 5 bases from J; junction bases left unmatched: 4. Germline V lookup: CDR1 LGHDT, CDR2 YNNKEL (reference sequence). The CDR3 has 14 residues.

This clone has just a few counts. This chain links TRBV6-5 with TRBJ1-1; 11 positions match TRBD1. The CDR3 runs to 15 residues. Looked up from germline, CDR1 is MNHEY and CDR2 is SVGAGI. V gave up 2 bases and J gave up 8 bases; unmatched junction bases: 7. The CDR3 bases are TGTGCCAGCAGTTACGGGGACAGGGGGGACGGGGAAGCTTTCTTT. Protein sequence: CASSYGDRGDGEAFF.